This T cell receptor (beta chain) was captured by sequencing in a study of Ad26.COV2.S vaccination and SARS-CoV-2 variants. Overall study: Participant was drawn from the COV1001 Ad26.COV2.S trial arm. Doses of Ad26.COV2.S were injected into muscle once or twice, 56 days apart. Regarding the study as a whole: Placebo recipients showed lower spike-specific TCR breadth than vaccinees.

Libraries were prepared by immunoSEQ multiplex PCR; TCRdb keeps only in-frame clonotypes and omits some of them. The sample gives some 340,000 clones, 70% to 90% of which show up once; 1.9% is in the top ten. Turning to this clone: Its antigen is still unknown.

Stated treatment: over 15 received Ad26.COV2.S at low or high dose, single or two shots; 5 received placebo; per-sample allocation not given. Sampling took place 63 days after the first vaccine or placebo injection. Participants' vaccine, an Ad26 vector, delivered Wuhan-strain SARS-CoV-2 spike. Germline V gene sequence: CDR1 SGHTA, CDR2 FQGNSA. Trimming removed 1 base at V and 8 bases at J, with 8 bases between. The CDR3 runs 13 residues. The chain uses TRBV7-2 and TRBJ2-2; D is unresolved. The material sequenced was peripheral blood, taken in a trial of Ad26.COV2.S vaccine versus placebo. The source of this sequence is a person aged 18-65 years who received the Ad26.COV2.S COVID-19 vaccine or a placebo. The CDR3 DNA reads as TGTGCCAGCAGCTTAGTACTGGAAGGGGAGCTGTTTTTT. Translated, it gives CASSLVLEGELFF.